A single sample is the source of the 29 T cell receptor beta chains below, sequenced in a study of T cell changes during pregnancy in multiple sclerosis. Data came from immunoSEQ multiplex PCR; TCRdb stores just in-frame clones and leaves some out. The table includes tens of thousands of clones, 90% to 95% detected once. Material: peripheral blood, obtained in the second trimester of pregnancy. These receptors were taken from a female donor in good health, enrolled as a control in a pregnancy study.

CDR3 sequence: CASAGGANEQFF. CDR3 coding DNA: TGTGCCAGCGCAGGAGGTGCCAATGAGCAGTTCTTC. The V call is TRBV7-2, the J call TRBJ2-1; D is perhaps TRBD2 (5 bases). V was shortened by 8 bases and J by 6 bases, with 11 bases between the two germline ends. This CDR3 region has 12 residues. Germline V gives CDR1 SGHTA, CDR2 FQGNSA.

This rearrangement joins TRBV4-1 to TRBJ1-1; D gene unclear. The germline V gene encodes CDR1 MGHRA and CDR2 YSYEKL. Trimming stripped 1 base from V and 2 bases from J, with 5 bases between. This CDR3 spans 13 amino acids. The CDR3 DNA follows: TGCGCCAGCAGCCAAGTCCATAACACTGAAGCTTTCTTT. Protein product: CASSQVHNTEAFF.

This sequence joins TRBV15 and TRBJ2-5, with a tentative D call TRBD1 (6 bases). This CDR3 has 15 amino acids. The V gene's germline CDR1 is LNHNV and CDR2 YYDKDF (reference sequence). V was cut by 7 bases and J by 5 bases, with 20 bases left in between. The CDR3 loop reads CATTHLSGTMETQYF. The CDR3 bases are TGTGCCACCACTCACCTATCCGGGACAATGGAGACCCAGTACTTC.

This clone was observed a single time. This sequence joins TRBV6-5 and TRBJ1-2; D gene ambiguous. Germline V gene lookup returns CDR1 MNHEY and CDR2 SVGAGI. The CDR3 loop spans 14 amino acids. Between the trimmed V and J ends, which lost 2 bases and 6 bases, there was a span of 13 bases. The CDR3 is CASSYVPQRNGYTF. CDR3 nucleotides: TGTGCCAGCAGTTACGTGCCCCAGCGAAATGGCTACACCTTC.

The chain employs TRBV4-3 and TRBJ2-7; 7 nucleotides align to TRBD1. From germline, CDR1 is LGHNA and CDR2 YSLEER. After removal of 0 bases from V and 3 bases from J, the junction contained 8 bases not matched to a gene. This CDR3 region has 16 residues. CDR3 DNA sequence: TGCGCCAGCAGCCAAGAGGACCAGGGGGTGAACTACGAGCAGTACTTC. This sequence encodes CASSQEDQGVNYEQYF.

The rearrangement uses TRBV7-2 and TRBJ2-2, with 7 bases fitting TRBD2. The CDR3 totals 15 residues. Germline values: CDR1 SGHTA, CDR2 FQGNSA. J lost 2 bases, V lost 5 bases, and 5 bases had no gene match. In DNA, the CDR3 is TGTGCCAGCAGCCTTACGGGAGGAAACACCGGGGAGCTGTTTTTT. Its protein product is CASSLTGGNTGELFF.

The chain carries TRBV5-4 and TRBJ2-1; maybe TRBD1 (6 bases). The V gene's germline CDR1 is SGHNT and CDR2 YYREEE (reference sequence). The length of the CDR3 is 12 residues. V lost 4 bases and J lost 7, with 9 bases in between. The CDR3: CASSPQGNEQFF. CDR3 bases: TGTGCCAGCAGCCCGCAGGGGAATGAGCAGTTCTTC.

V and J are TRBV2 and TRBJ1-4, with D possibly TRBD1 on 5 matching bases. V was cut by 4 bases and J by 7 bases, with 10 bases left in between. Germline CDR1 reads SNHLY; CDR2 reads FYNNEI. This CDR3 comprises 13 residues. CDR3 nucleotides: TGTGCCAGCAGTGGCAGGGTGGGTGAAAAACTGTTTTTT. Translating it yields CASSGRVGEKLFF.

This clone was recorded only once. The chain joins TRBV6-6 to TRBJ1-2; D is unclear. CDR1 is MNHNY and CDR2 is SVGAGI in the germline V gene (reference sequence). This CDR3 contains 14 residues. The ends were cut back, 6 bases at V and 5 bases at J, with 16 bases in the middle. This CDR3 is CASRAISGDYGYTF. As DNA, the CDR3 is TGTGCCAGCAGGGCAATCTCGGGAGATTATGGCTACACCTTC.

The chain uses TRBV28 and TRBJ1-5; 9 bases fit TRBD1. V trimming: 1 base; J trimming: 2 bases; junction bases outside the gene matches: 3. CDR3 length equals 16 residues. Looked up from germline, CDR1 is MDHEN and CDR2 is SYDVKM. In DNA, the CDR3 is TGTGCCAGCAGTTTATTACAGGGGGCGGGCAATCAGCCCCAGCATTTT. It translates to CASSLLQGAGNQPQHF.

V gene TRBV28 combines with J gene TRBJ1-6, with D unclear. This CDR3 contains 13 residues. Germline V gene sequence: CDR1 MDHEN, CDR2 SYDVKM. The V end was cut by 3 bases, the J end by 8 bases, with 8 bases between. CDR3 nucleotide sequence: TGTGCCAGCAGTTTCCAGGAAGATTCACCCCTCCACTTT. Protein product: CASSFQEDSPLHF.

This clone was observed a handful of times. The J gene is TRBJ1-1, the V gene TRBV15, with D hard to call. CDR1 and CDR2 from the germline V gene are LNHNV and YYDKDF (reference sequence). Trimming stripped 1 base from V and 1 base from J, with 4 bases between. The length of the CDR3 is 13 residues. This CDR3 is CATSRAQNTEAFF. In DNA form, the CDR3 reads TGTGCCACCAGCAGAGCACAGAACACTGAAGCTTTCTTT.

V and J are TRBV28 and TRBJ2-1; D ambiguous. Germline V gene lookup returns CDR1 MDHEN and CDR2 SYDVKM. V was trimmed by 3 bases and J by 6 bases, leaving 15 bases between them. This CDR3 is 15 amino acids long. CDR3 bases: TGTGCCAGCAGTTTTCCAGTGAACCAACGCAATGAGCAGTTCTTC. Translated, it gives CASSFPVNQRNEQFF.

The CDR3 reads CASSLSFYEQYF. The CDR3 region has the DNA TGTGCCAGCAGCTTATCCTTCTACGAGCAGTACTTC. The chain combines TRBV7-9 with TRBJ2-7; D remains unclear. Per the germline V gene, CDR1 is SEHNR and CDR2 is FQNEAQ (reference sequence). With 2 bases removed from V and 3 bases from J, the gap between germline ends came to 5 bases. This CDR3 has 12 amino acids.

This chain joins TRBV19 and TRBJ2-7; D not certain. V lost 3 bases, J lost 6 bases, and 18 bases lay in between. This CDR3 has 15 amino acids. CDR1 LNHDA and CDR2 SQIVND come from the germline V gene (reference sequence). CDR3 sequence (DNA): TGTGCCAGTAGTATCGAAGCAGGTCGAACTCGCGAGCAGTACTTC. Its translation: CASSIEAGRTREQYF.

This sequence joins TRBV5-6 and TRBJ1-1; D ambiguous. The V and J ends lost 3 bases and 6 bases respectively, with 15 bases between them. This CDR3 is 14 amino acids long. Germline V gene lookup returns CDR1 SGHDT and CDR2 YYEEEE. Here the CDR3 reads CASSSYPGKPEAFF. The CDR3 nucleotides are TGTGCCAGCAGCTCGTACCCCGGGAAGCCTGAAGCTTTCTTT.

V gene TRBV5-6 combines with J gene TRBJ2-7; D is possibly TRBD2 (7 bases). The CDR3 loop spans 15 amino acids. Germline V gene sequence: CDR1 SGHDT, CDR2 YYEEEE. V dropped 3 bases and J dropped 0 bases, with 13 bases sitting between them. CDR3 DNA: TGTGCCAGCAGCTACGCGGGGGCGAGCTCCTACGAGCAGTACTTC. Its protein product is CASSYAGASSYEQYF.

The chain carries TRBV29-1 and TRBJ1-1, with D hard to call. The CDR3 spans 16 residues. V lost 4 bases, J lost 0 bases, and 18 bases lay in between. CDR1 and CDR2 (germline): SQVTM, ANQGSEA. CDR3 region: CSVVPRPGEMNTEAFF. The CDR3, as DNA: TGCAGCGTTGTCCCCCGGCCCGGGGAGATGAACACTGAAGCTTTCTTT.

This clone appeared a single time. The rearrangement joins TRBV2 to TRBJ2-1; weak D call: TRBD1 (6 bases). Germline V gene sequence: CDR1 SNHLY, CDR2 FYNNEI. This CDR3 contains 13 residues. V lost 5 bases, J lost 4 bases, and 9 bases lay in between. CDR3 bases: TGTGCCAGCAGTATTCAGGGGTACAATGAGCAGTTCTTC. As protein: CASSIQGYNEQFF.

This chain connects TRBV2 to TRBJ2-1; D perhaps matches TRBD1 (5 bases). Trimming removed 6 bases at V and 6 bases at J, with 12 bases between. Germline CDR1 reads SNHLY; CDR2 reads FYNNEI. CDR3 length: 13 amino acids. CDR3 in DNA: TGTGCCAGCAGCCCGGACCAGGGCAATGAGCAGTTCTTC. Translated, it gives CASSPDQGNEQFF.

The rearrangement links TRBV29-1 to TRBJ2-5; 11 bases fit TRBD1. J lost 5 bases, V lost 3 bases, and 5 bases had no gene match. The length of the CDR3 is 14 residues. The germline V gene encodes CDR1 SQVTM and CDR2 ANQGSEA. CDR3 nucleotides: TGCAGCGTTGAGGGGACAGGGGGGATGGAGACCCAGTACTTC. It codes for CSVEGTGGMETQYF. The entire variable domain, with the rest obtained from reference TRBV29-1 and TRBJ2-5, is as follows: SAVISQKPSRDICQRGTSLTIQCQVDSQVTMMFWYRQQPGQSLTLIATANQGSEATYESGFVIDKFPISRPNLTFSTLTVSNMSPEDSSIYLCSVEGTGGMETQYFGPGTRLLVL.

This chain connects TRBV19 to TRBJ1-2; a weak D match, TRBD1 (6 bases). The CDR3 extends over 13 amino acids. V was shortened by 5 bases and J by 8 bases, with 15 bases between the two germline ends. The V gene's germline CDR1 is LNHDA and CDR2 SQIVND (reference sequence). Here the CDR3 reads CASSALQGYGYTF. CDR3 nucleotides: TGTGCCAGTAGTGCACTACAGGGCTACGGCTACACCTTC.

This chain connects TRBV7-9 to TRBJ2-7; TRBD1 might be the D (6 bases). This CDR3 is built from 13 residues. V lost 3 bases to trimming and J lost 1 base, with 7 bases between them. CDR1 SEHNR and CDR2 FQNEAQ come from the germline V gene (reference sequence). The CDR3 is CASSFQGSYEQYF. The CDR3 nucleotides read TGTGCCAGCAGCTTTCAGGGGTCCTACGAGCAGTACTTC.

Only one count was recorded for this clone. The chain is built from TRBV19 and TRBJ2-2, with 9 bases that match TRBD1. V shed 9 bases and J 4 bases; nucleotides not matched to a gene: 6. The CDR3 loop spans 14 amino acids. CDR1 and CDR2 (germline): LNHDA, SQIVND (reference sequence). The CDR3 DNA reads as TGTGCCAGCTCCTTGGACAGGGGCACCGGGGAGCTGTTTTTT. Amino acids: CASSLDRGTGELFF.

This clone was seen only a few times. The chain couples TRBV5-4 to TRBJ1-2, with unresolved D. V dropped 0 bases and J dropped 2 bases, with 5 bases sitting between them. Germline V gives CDR1 SGHNT, CDR2 YYREEE (reference sequence). CDR3 length: 13 amino acids. This CDR3 reads CASSLDRNYGYTF. DNA for the CDR3: TGTGCCAGCAGCTTGGACAGAAACTATGGCTACACCTTC. Together with reference TRBV5-4 and TRBJ1-2, the CDR3 gives the full variable domain: ETGVTQSPTHLIKTRGQQVTLRCSSQSGHNTVSWYQQALGQGPQFIFQYYREEENGRGNFPPRFSGLQFPNYSSELNVNALELDDSALYLCASSLDRNYGYTFGSGTRLTVV.

This chain connects TRBV19 to TRBJ1-2; tentatively, D is TRBD1 (5 bases). The germline CDR1 and CDR2 sequences are LNHDA and SQIVND (reference sequence). Deletions cut 9 bases from V and 2 bases from J, with 16 bases between. This CDR3 comprises 14 residues. In DNA, the CDR3 is TGTGCCAGCCAGCCGACTGCAGGGAACTATGGCTACACCTTC. It yields the protein CASQPTAGNYGYTF.

This sequence joins TRBV7-9 and TRBJ1-4, with D unclear. Germline V CDR1 and CDR2: SEHNR, FQNEAQ (reference sequence). The CDR3 has 15 amino acids. V was trimmed by 2 bases and J by 2 bases, leaving 9 bases between them. As DNA, the CDR3 is TGTGCCAGCAGCTTACCTGAGCCCACTAATGAAAAACTGTTTTTT. It specifies CASSLPEPTNEKLFF.

The V gene is TRBV5-1, the J gene TRBJ1-2; D gene ambiguous. The germline V gene encodes CDR1 SGHRS and CDR2 YFSETQ. V gave up 0 bases and J gave up 3 bases, with 9 bases separating them. This CDR3 has 14 residues. The CDR3 sequence is CASSLGGYDYGYTF. CDR3 DNA sequence: TGCGCCAGCAGCTTGGGAGGGTACGACTATGGCTACACCTTC.

This chain uses TRBV7-2 with TRBJ2-5; TRBD2 matches 9 bases. Germline lookup yields CDR1 SGHTA and CDR2 FQGNSA. J gave up 3 bases and V 3 bases, and 2 bases lay outside the gene matches. The CDR3 consists of 14 residues. The CDR3 DNA follows: TGTGCCAGCAGCTTTCGCGGGGGGGAAGAGACCCAGTACTTC. Translating it yields CASSFRGGEETQYF.